The clone carrying this TCR beta chain came up many times. Its antigen is not identified. TCRdb ran MiXCR on the reads and lists one entry per CDR3 protein. The data hold 350,000 to 550,000 distinct CDR3 sequences, with approximately 31% observed a single time. V lost 6 bases to trimming and J lost 1 base, with 20 bases between them. The CDR3 runs to 17 residues. The data stem from a study of T cell repertoires in cytomegalovirus infection. Study-level information: The public TCR beta signatures pointed to both CMV infection and matching HLA type.

Study results and limitations: There were HLA-C-restricted CMV-specific TCR beta clonotypes dominating the ex vivo response. Frequencies of public TCR beta families were cumulated, and this identified carriers of CMV plus the relevant HLA.

This receptor was identified in a human donor in good health (CMV status not recorded). Some clones in this sample may be carry-over from other donors' samples. The sample consisted of PBMCs. V and J are TRBV12-3 or TRBV12-4 and TRBJ2-3; tentatively, D is TRBD1 or TRBD2 (6 bases each). DNA for the CDR3: TGTGCCAGCAGGTTCGGCCCCTCTAGGGGGGGCACAGATACGCAGTATTTT. This translates into CASRFGPSRGGTDTQYF.